Each of the 10 T cell receptor beta chains below was sequenced from the same sample in a study of patients and donors after allogeneic stem cell transplantation. In TCRdb, the RT-PCR reads were re-called with MiXCR into one record per CDR3 protein. Here the sample spans roughly 940,000 distinct CDR3 sequences, more than 15% being singletons. The source material was blood, either unsorted or a sorted T cell fraction (not recorded which). All receptors come from a human donor who was either an allogeneic HSCT recipient or a stem cell or donor lymphocyte infusion donor (not recorded which). It is not recorded whose cells these are; they may come from a transplant donor.

The chain combines TRBV7-9 with TRBJ1-3; TRBD1 is a possible D gene (5 bases). The CDR3 covers 15 residues. Trimming took 5 bases from V and 4 from J, leaving 15 bases between them. The germline V gene encodes CDR1 SEHNR and CDR2 FQNEAQ (reference sequence). The CDR3 protein is CASSRRTGLGNTIYF. The CDR3 bases are TGTGCCAGCAGCCGGAGGACGGGGCTAGGAAACACCATATATTTT.

The chain recombines TRBV20-1 with TRBJ2-7; TRBD1 might be the D (6 bases). V was clipped by 3 bases and J by 3 bases, with 15 bases between them. Per germline, CDR1 DFQATT and CDR2 SNEGSKA (reference sequence). The CDR3 loop spans 14 amino acids. DNA for the CDR3: TGCAGTGCTAGGTGGGACACCAAAGTCTACGAGCAGTACTTC. Its protein is CSARWDTKVYEQYF.

This clonotype was found a few times. The chain joins TRBV9 to TRBJ1-3; D is possibly TRBD1 (5 bases). Trimming shortened V by 3 bases and J by 2 bases, and 15 bases separated the two germline ends. CDR1 is SGDLS and CDR2 is YYNGEE in the germline V gene. The CDR3 is made up of 16 amino acids. CDR3 protein: CASSEGARAAGNTIYF. CDR3 DNA sequence: TGTGCCAGCAGCGAGGGAGCCAGGGCTGCTGGAAACACCATATATTTT.

This clonotype was seen a few times. The chain carries TRBV3-1 and TRBJ2-1; D is unresolved. The CDR3 runs to 15 residues. The V gene's germline CDR1 is LGHDT and CDR2 YNNKEL (reference sequence). The ends were cut back, 4 bases at V and 8 bases at J, with 18 bases in the middle. The CDR3 DNA is TGTGCCAGCAGCCCGAACCAGGCTAGTTTCCATGAGCAGTTCTTC. This sequence encodes CASSPNQASFHEQFF.

About this clonotype: This may arise from a read error, as a much more abundant clone is one base away. The chain is built from TRBV7-9 and TRBJ2-1; 7 positions agree with TRBD1. V lost 3 bases to trimming and J lost 7 bases; unmatched junction nucleotides: 9. CDR1 and CDR2 (germline): SEHNR, FQNEAQ (reference sequence). The CDR3 extends over 15 amino acids. CDR3: CASSFGQEAENEQFF. The CDR3 bases are TGTGCCAGCAGCTTCGGACAGGAGGCGGAAAATGAGCAGTTCTTC.

There are a few counts of this clonotype. The rearrangement uses TRBV4-3 and TRBJ1-3, with a weak D call TRBD1 (5 bases). V lost 1 base to trimming and J lost 2 bases, with 15 bases between them. The germline gives CDR1 LGHNA, CDR2 YSLEER. This CDR3 spans 17 amino acids. CDR3: CASSQGAAGGAGNTIYF. The CDR3 bases are TGCGCCAGCAGCCAAGGGGCGGCCGGAGGGGCTGGAAACACCATATATTTT.

This chain joins TRBV5-1 and TRBJ2-5; the D gene could be TRBD1 or TRBD2 (5 bases each). V lost 1 base and J lost 4, with 20 bases in between. The CDR3 covers 17 residues. CDR1 and CDR2 from the germline V gene are SGHRS and YFSETQ. CDR3 DNA: TGCGCCAGCAGCTTGATGTATGACGGGACGCCACTAGAGACCCAGTACTTC. It codes for CASSLMYDGTPLETQYF.

This chain joins TRBV12-3 or TRBV12-4 and TRBJ2-7, with TRBD1 matching over 8 bases. The CDR3 sequence is 17 residues long. V lost 6 bases to trimming and J lost 2 bases; unmatched junction nucleotides: 15. Here the CDR3 DNA reads TGTGCCAGCAGCCGACAGCCGACAGGGGCGGTTGCCTACGAGCAGTACTTC. This gives the protein CASSRQPTGAVAYEQYF.

The chain links TRBV6-1 to TRBJ1-6, with 7 bases identical to TRBD1. Per the germline V gene, CDR1 is MNHNS and CDR2 is SASEGT. The CDR3 is 15 amino acids. V trimming: 6 bases; J trimming: 10 bases; junction bases outside the gene matches: 12. The CDR3 region is CASSLRGDFGSPLHF. For the CDR3, the DNA is TGTGCCAGCAGCCTCAGGGGGGATTTTGGCTCACCCCTCCACTTT.

The J gene is TRBJ1-1, the V gene TRBV4-3, with no clear D. This CDR3 spans 13 amino acids. The V and J ends lost 1 base and 8 bases respectively, with 11 bases between them. From germline, CDR1 is LGHNA and CDR2 YSLEER. In DNA, the CDR3 is TGCGCCAGCAGCCAAGCGGGCAGAACAGAAGCTTTCTTT. Amino acid sequence: CASSQAGRTEAFF.